What follows are 21 T cell receptor beta chains derived from one specimen sequenced in a study of graft-versus-host responses after intestinal transplantation. Sequencing was performed with immunoSEQ multiplex PCR; in TCRdb, only in-frame clones are kept and a portion is missing. The table records 20,000 to 30,000 clones, 90% of them present only once. The specimen was PBMCs, collected roughly 41 days after intestinal transplant. These receptors were taken from a human patient who received an intestinal transplant, so some T cells may come from the graft donor.

The chain links TRBV27 to TRBJ1-1; no clear D. CDR3 length equals 13 residues. Germline lookup yields CDR1 MNHEY and CDR2 SMNVEV (reference sequence). Trimming pared 5 bases from V and 3 bases from J, leaving 10 bases between. CDR3 sequence: CASSPLRDTEAFF. As DNA, the CDR3 is TGTGCCAGCAGTCCTCTTAGGGACACTGAAGCTTTCTTT.

The CDR3 loop is CASSRGRTGGSYEQYF. Here the CDR3 DNA reads TGTGCCAGCAGCAGGGGGAGGACAGGGGGCTCCTACGAGCAGTACTTC. V and J are TRBV21-1 and TRBJ2-7; TRBD1, as called in the table, went unchecked against the DNA. TRBV21-1 is flagged as a pseudogene. The CDR3 totals 16 residues.

The chain recombines TRBV5-8 with TRBJ2-7, with D hard to call. V dropped 2 bases and J dropped 8 bases, with 8 bases sitting between them. The germline CDR1 and CDR2 sequences are SGHTS and YDEGEE. This CDR3 comprises 11 residues. CDR3 DNA sequence: TGTGCCAGCAGCTTCCTAGGGAAGCAGTACTTC. This codes for CASSFLGKQYF. The variable domain in full, with the rest retrieved from reference TRBV5-8 and TRBJ2-7, is EAGVTQSPTHLIKTRGQQATLRCSPISGHTSVYWYQQALGLGLQFLLWYDEGEERNRGNFPPRFSGRQFPNYSSELNVNALELEDSALYLCASSFLGKQYFGPGTRLTVT.

The chain combines TRBV28 with TRBJ1-4, with D hard to call. CDR3 length: 16 residues. Per germline, CDR1 MDHEN and CDR2 SYDVKM. Trimming took 2 bases from V and 0 from J, leaving 10 bases between them. CDR3 sequence: CASSLRTLTTNEKLFF. The CDR3 DNA follows: TGTGCCAGCAGTTTACGGACCCTTACAACTAATGAAAAACTGTTTTTT.

The chain uses TRBV4-3 and TRBJ1-1; maybe TRBD1 (5 bases). Per germline, CDR1 LGHNA and CDR2 YSLEER. The CDR3 consists of 15 residues. V was pared by 0 bases and J by 5 bases, with 13 bases between. CDR3 loop: CASSQDEGARTEAFF. CDR3 coding DNA: TGCGCCAGCAGCCAAGACGAAGGGGCGAGAACTGAAGCTTTCTTT.

CDR3 sequence reads: CASSPLRGSGYEQYF. The CDR3 DNA reads TGTGCCAGCAGCCCCCTTCGTGGGAGCGGCTACGAGCAGTACTTC. This chain uses TRBV7-9 with TRBJ2-7; a weak D match, TRBD2 (5 bases). V lost 5 bases to trimming and J lost 3 bases, with 17 bases between them. The CDR3 loop spans 15 amino acids. Germline lookup yields CDR1 SEHNR and CDR2 FQNEAQ (reference sequence). Using reference TRBV7-9 and TRBJ2-7 for the parts outside the CDR3, the full variable domain is DTGVSQNPRHKITKRGQNVTFRCDPISEHNRLYWYRQTLGQGPEFLTYFQNEAQLEKSRLLSDRFSAERPKGSFSTLEIQRTEQGDSAMYLCASSPLRGSGYEQYFGPGTRLTVT.

The V and J genes are TRBV30 and TRBJ2-7; no clear D. CDR3 length: 15 residues. The V end lost 0 bases, the J end lost 0 bases, and 12 bases lay between the germline ends. Germline CDR1 GTSNPN, CDR2 SVGIG (reference sequence). The CDR3 coding sequence is TGTGCCTGGAGTGTCGCGGAAAGACCCTCCTACGAGCAGTACTTC. This encodes CAWSVAERPSYEQYF.

This clone was seen just once. The J gene is TRBJ2-7, the V gene TRBV27, with TRBD1 identical over 10 bases. The CDR3 has 15 residues. Germline CDR1 and CDR2: MNHEY and SMNVEV (reference sequence). V shed 8 bases and J 6 bases; nucleotides not matched to a gene: 13. The CDR3 DNA reads as TGTGCCAGCGGAGCCCCGGGACAGGGGACCACCGAGCAGTACTTC. As protein: CASGAPGQGTTEQYF.

This rearrangement joins TRBV19 to TRBJ2-1; D is unclear. V lost 7 bases to trimming and J lost 2 bases, with 12 bases between them. This CDR3 spans 14 amino acids. CDR1 and CDR2 (germline): LNHDA, SQIVND (reference sequence). Written as DNA, the CDR3 is TGTGCCAGTAAGAGGACCCCGACCTACAATGAGCAGTTCTTC. It codes for CASKRTPTYNEQFF.

This chain connects TRBV28 to TRBJ2-2; D not certain. This CDR3 region has 16 residues. Germline CDR1 and CDR2: MDHEN and SYDVKM. The V gene lost 4 bases and the J gene lost 4 bases, with 16 bases spanning the gap. The chain's CDR3 is CASSSPSHRTTGELFF. The CDR3 DNA is TGTGCCAGCAGTTCCCCGTCCCATCGAACCACCGGGGAGCTGTTTTTT.

This sequence joins TRBV9 and TRBJ2-3; no reliable D call. This CDR3 is 14 amino acids long. In germline, CDR1 is SGDLS, CDR2 YYNGEE. The V and J ends lost 0 bases and 1 base respectively, with 6 bases between them. The CDR3 protein is CASSVEAGTDTQYF. CDR3 DNA sequence: TGTGCCAGCAGCGTAGAGGCTGGCACAGATACGCAGTATTTT.

CDR3 coding DNA: TGCGCCAGCAGTGAGTCGACTAGCGGGAGTATGTATGAGCAGTTCTTC. Translating it yields CASSESTSGSMYEQFF. The chain employs TRBV10-2 and TRBJ2-1; 12 positions agree with TRBD2. Unmatched junction bases numbered 5, after V lost 0 bases and J lost 8 bases. The CDR3 sequence is 16 residues long. Germline CDR1 WSHSY, CDR2 SAAADI.

Concerning this clone: Other DNA sequences in the same sample also yield this CDR3. The chain employs TRBV19 and TRBJ2-5; TRBD1 agrees at 8 bases. Germline V CDR1 and CDR2: LNHDA, SQIVND (reference sequence). This CDR3 has 17 residues. Germline trimming cut 7 bases from V and 4 bases from J; bases unmatched to any gene: 17. The CDR3 here is CASTTPEDREIGETQYF. The DNA of the CDR3 is TGTGCCAGTACCACTCCCGAGGACAGGGAAATAGGAGAGACCCAGTACTTC.

The chain employs TRBV28 and TRBJ2-7, with a possible D match to TRBD2 (6 bases). The CDR3 is made up of 13 amino acids. CDR1 and CDR2 (germline): MDHEN, SYDVKM. Between the trimmed V and J ends, which lost 3 bases and 1 base, there was a span of 7 bases. The DNA for the CDR3 is TGTGCCAGCAGTTTTGGGGGGTCCTACGAGCAGTACTTC. Protein sequence: CASSFGGSYEQYF.

The chain links TRBV15 to TRBJ2-5; 10 bases are shared with TRBD2. The CDR3 runs to 13 residues. The germline V gene encodes CDR1 LNHNV and CDR2 YYDKDF (reference sequence). Trimming at V came to 2 bases and at J to 7 bases, leaving 1 base not matched to a gene. CDR3 protein: CATSRPSGGTQYF. In nucleotides, the CDR3 is TGTGCCACCAGCAGACCTAGCGGGGGGACCCAGTACTTC.

The chain joins TRBV10-3 to TRBJ2-7; 14 nucleotides match TRBD2. Germline trimming cut 6 bases from V and 2 bases from J; bases unmatched to any gene: 3. Germline assignment: CDR1 ENHRY and CDR2 SYGVKD. The CDR3 is made up of 15 amino acids. CDR3 bases: TGTGCCATCAGGGCGACTAGCGGGAGGGCCTACGAGCAGTACTTC. Protein sequence: CAIRATSGRAYEQYF.

The rearrangement links TRBV9 to TRBJ2-7, with 9 positions matching TRBD1. CDR3 size: 16 residues. The V segment lost 3 bases and the J segment 1 base; nucleotides outside the gene matches: 8. Germline V gene lookup returns CDR1 SGDLS and CDR2 YYNGEE. The DNA for the CDR3 is TGTGCCAGCAGCGCCAGGGACAGGGCACCGTCCTACGAGCAGTACTTC. This encodes CASSARDRAPSYEQYF.

V is TRBV6-1 and J is TRBJ1-3, with TRBD1 matching over 7 bases. Germline V gene data show CDR1 as MNHNS and CDR2 as SASEGT. The V segment lost 6 bases and the J segment 2 bases; nucleotides outside the gene matches: 4. This CDR3 is 14 amino acids long. The CDR3 protein is CASSLGTAGNTIYF. The CDR3 nucleotides read TGTGCCAGCAGCCTAGGGACAGCTGGAAACACCATATATTTT.

V gene TRBV27 combines with J gene TRBJ1-3, with 7 bases identical to TRBD1. This CDR3 is 16 amino acids long. J gave up 3 bases and V 0 bases, and 5 bases lay outside the gene matches. Germline V gives CDR1 MNHEY, CDR2 SMNVEV (reference sequence). CDR3 coding DNA: TGTGCCAGCAGTTTATCGCTGACAGGGTATGGAAACACCATATATTTT. Translating it yields CASSLSLTGYGNTIYF.

The chain carries TRBV10-3 and TRBJ2-3; the match to TRBD1 covers 7 bases. The CDR3 has 16 residues. The germline V gene has CDR1 ENHRY and CDR2 SYGVKD. After removal of 2 bases from V and 2 bases from J, the junction contained 7 bases not matched to a gene. The CDR3 nucleotides read TGTGCCATCAGTGAGGTCCGGGACAGATACACAGATACGCAGTATTTT. Its translation is CAISEVRDRYTDTQYF.

J is TRBJ1-5 and V is TRBV14; TRBD1 aligns across 7 bases. After removal of 5 bases from V and 4 bases from J, the junction contained 2 bases not matched to a gene. This CDR3 contains 13 residues. CDR1 and CDR2 from the germline V gene are SGHDN and FVKESK. DNA for the CDR3: TGTGCCAGCAGCTACAGGGGTAATCAGCCCCAGCATTTT. Its protein product is CASSYRGNQPQHF.